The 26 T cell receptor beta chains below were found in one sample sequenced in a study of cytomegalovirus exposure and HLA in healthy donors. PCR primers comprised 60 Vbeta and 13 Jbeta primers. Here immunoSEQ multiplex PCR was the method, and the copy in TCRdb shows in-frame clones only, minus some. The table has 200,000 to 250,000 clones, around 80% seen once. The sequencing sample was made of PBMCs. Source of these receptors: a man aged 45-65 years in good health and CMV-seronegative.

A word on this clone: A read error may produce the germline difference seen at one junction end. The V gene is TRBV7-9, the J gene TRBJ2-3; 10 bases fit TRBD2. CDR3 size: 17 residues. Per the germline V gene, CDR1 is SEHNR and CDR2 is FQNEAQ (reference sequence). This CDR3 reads CSSSLMATSGKTDTQYF. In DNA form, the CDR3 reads TGTTCCAGCAGCTTAATGGCTACTAGCGGGAAGACAGATACGCAGTATTTT.

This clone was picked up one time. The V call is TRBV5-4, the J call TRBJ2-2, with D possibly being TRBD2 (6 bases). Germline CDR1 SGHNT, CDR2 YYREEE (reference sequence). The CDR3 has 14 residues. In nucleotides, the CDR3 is TGTGCTTTAAGGGAGGCTTTGAACACCGGGGAGCTGTTTTTT. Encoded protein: CALREALNTGELFF. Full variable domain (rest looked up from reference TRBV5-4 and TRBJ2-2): ETGVTQSPTHLIKTRGQQVTLRCSSQSGHNTVSWYQQALGQGPQFIFQYYREEENGRGNFPPRFSGLQFPNYSSELNVNALELDDSALYLCALREALNTGELFFGEGSRLTVL.

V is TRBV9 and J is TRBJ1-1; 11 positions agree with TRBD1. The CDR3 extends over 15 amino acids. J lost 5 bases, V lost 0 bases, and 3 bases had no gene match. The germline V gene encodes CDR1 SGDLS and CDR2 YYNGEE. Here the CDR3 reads CASSVEGQGATEAFF. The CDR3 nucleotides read TGTGCCAGCAGCGTAGAAGGACAGGGGGCGACTGAAGCTTTCTTT.

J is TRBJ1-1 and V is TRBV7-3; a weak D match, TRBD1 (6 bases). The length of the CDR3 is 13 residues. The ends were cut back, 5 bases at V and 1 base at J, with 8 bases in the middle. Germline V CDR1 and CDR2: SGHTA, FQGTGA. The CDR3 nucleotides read TGTGCCAGCAGCGTGGACAGGAACACTGAAGCTTTCTTT. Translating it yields CASSVDRNTEAFF.

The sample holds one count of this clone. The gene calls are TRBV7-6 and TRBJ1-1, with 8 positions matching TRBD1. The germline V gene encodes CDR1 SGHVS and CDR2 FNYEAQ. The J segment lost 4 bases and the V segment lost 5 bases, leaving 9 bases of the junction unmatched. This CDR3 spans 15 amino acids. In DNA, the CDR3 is TGTGCCAGCAGCCAGCCAGGGGGCTTGGGCACTGAAGCTTTCTTT. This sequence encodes CASSQPGGLGTEAFF.

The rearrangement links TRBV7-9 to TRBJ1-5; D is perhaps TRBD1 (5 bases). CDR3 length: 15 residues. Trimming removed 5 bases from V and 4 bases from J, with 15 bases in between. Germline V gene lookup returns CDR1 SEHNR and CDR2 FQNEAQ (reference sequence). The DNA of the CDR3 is TGTGCCAGCAGCCCCCTGGGGCAGGGAAATCAGCCCCAGCATTTT. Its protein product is CASSPLGQGNQPQHF.

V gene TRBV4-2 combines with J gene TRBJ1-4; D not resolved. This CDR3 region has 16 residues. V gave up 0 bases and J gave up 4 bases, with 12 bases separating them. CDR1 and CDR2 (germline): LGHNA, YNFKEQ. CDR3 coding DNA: TGTGCCAGCAGCCAAGAGGGGAGGGCTTATAATGAAAAACTGTTTTTT. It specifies CASSQEGRAYNEKLFF.

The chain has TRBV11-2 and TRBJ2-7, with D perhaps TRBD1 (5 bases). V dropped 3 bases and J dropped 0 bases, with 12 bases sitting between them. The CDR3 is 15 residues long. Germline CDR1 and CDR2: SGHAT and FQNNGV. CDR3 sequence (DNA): TGTGCCAGCAGCTTTTCGACAGATCCCTCCTACGAGCAGTACTTC. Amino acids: CASSFSTDPSYEQYF.

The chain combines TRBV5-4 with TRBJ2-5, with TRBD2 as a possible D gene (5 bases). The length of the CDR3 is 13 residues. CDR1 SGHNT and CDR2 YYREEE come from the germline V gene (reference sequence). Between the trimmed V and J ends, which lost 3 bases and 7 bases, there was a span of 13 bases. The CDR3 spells CASSYGMSGTQYF. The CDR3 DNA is TGTGCCAGCAGCTACGGGATGTCAGGGACCCAGTACTTC. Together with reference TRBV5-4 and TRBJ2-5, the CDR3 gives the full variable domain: ETGVTQSPTHLIKTRGQQVTLRCSSQSGHNTVSWYQQALGQGPQFIFQYYREEENGRGNFPPRFSGLQFPNYSSELNVNALELDDSALYLCASSYGMSGTQYFGPGTRLLVL.

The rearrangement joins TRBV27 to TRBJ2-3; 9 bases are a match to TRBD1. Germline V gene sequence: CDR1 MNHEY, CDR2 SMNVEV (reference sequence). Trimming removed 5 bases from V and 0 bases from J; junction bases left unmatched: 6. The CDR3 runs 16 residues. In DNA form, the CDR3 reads TGTGCCAGCAGTGCATACGGGACAGGGAGCACAGATACGCAGTATTTT. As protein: CASSAYGTGSTDTQYF.

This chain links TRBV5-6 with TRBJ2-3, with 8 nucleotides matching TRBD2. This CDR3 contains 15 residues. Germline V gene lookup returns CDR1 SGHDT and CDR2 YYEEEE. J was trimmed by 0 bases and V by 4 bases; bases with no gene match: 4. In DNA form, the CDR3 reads TGTGCCAGCAGCCCCACTAGCGGTAGCACAGATACGCAGTATTTT. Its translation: CASSPTSGSTDTQYF.

The DNA for the CDR3 is TGTGCCAGCAGCTTTTCCTTAGGGGCCAGCTCCTACAATGAGCAGTTCTTC. The encoded protein is CASSFSLGASSYNEQFF. V usage is TRBV11-2 and J usage is TRBJ2-1, with D possibly matching TRBD1 (5 bases). Germline CDR1 and CDR2: SGHAT and FQNNGV. V was pared by 3 bases and J by 0 bases, with 15 bases between. This CDR3 has 17 amino acids.

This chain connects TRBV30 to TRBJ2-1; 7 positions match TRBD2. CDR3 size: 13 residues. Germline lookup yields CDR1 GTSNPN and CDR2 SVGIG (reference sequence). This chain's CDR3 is CGLAVSSYNEQFF. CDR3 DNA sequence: TGTGGCCTAGCGGTAAGCTCCTACAATGAGCAGTTCTTC.

The CDR3 DNA is TGTGCCTGGGGTACAACCTACGAGCAGTACTTC. It specifies CAWGTTYEQYF. The chain combines TRBV30 with TRBJ2-7; no definite D call. The CDR3 consists of 11 residues. Germline loops: CDR1 GTSNPN, CDR2 SVGIG (reference sequence). Trimming shortened V by 5 bases and J by 2 bases, and 7 bases separated the two germline ends.

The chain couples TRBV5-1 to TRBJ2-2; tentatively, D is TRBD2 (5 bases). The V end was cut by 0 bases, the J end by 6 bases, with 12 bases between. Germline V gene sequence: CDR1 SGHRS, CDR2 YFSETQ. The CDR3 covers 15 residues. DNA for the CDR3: TGCGCCAGCAGCTTGGGTCTAGCTGTCCCCGGGGAGCTGTTTTTT. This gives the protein CASSLGLAVPGELFF.

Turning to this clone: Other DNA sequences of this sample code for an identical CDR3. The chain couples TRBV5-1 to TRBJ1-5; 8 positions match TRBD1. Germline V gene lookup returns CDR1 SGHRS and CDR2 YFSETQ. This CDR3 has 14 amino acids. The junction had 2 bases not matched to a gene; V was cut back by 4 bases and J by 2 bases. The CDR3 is CASSPGQGNQPQHF. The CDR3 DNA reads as TGCGCCAGCAGCCCGGGACAGGGCAATCAGCCCCAGCATTTT.

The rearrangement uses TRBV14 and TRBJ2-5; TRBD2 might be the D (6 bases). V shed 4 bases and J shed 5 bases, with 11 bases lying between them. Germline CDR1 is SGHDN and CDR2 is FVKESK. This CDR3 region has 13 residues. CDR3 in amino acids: CASSRGAGETQYF. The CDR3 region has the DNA TGTGCCAGCAGCCGCGGGGCGGGCGAGACCCAGTACTTC.

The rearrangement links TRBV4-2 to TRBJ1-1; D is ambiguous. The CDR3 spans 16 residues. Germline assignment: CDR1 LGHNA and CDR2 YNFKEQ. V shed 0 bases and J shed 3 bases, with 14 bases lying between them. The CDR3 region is CASSQDLWREDTEAFF. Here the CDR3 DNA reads TGTGCCAGCAGCCAAGACCTGTGGAGGGAGGACACTGAAGCTTTCTTT.

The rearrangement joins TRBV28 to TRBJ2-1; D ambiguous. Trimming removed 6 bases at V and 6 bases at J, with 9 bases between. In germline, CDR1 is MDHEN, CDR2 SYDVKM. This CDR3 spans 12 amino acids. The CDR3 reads CASSQVVNEQFF. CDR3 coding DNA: TGTGCCAGCAGCCAGGTCGTCAATGAGCAGTTCTTC.

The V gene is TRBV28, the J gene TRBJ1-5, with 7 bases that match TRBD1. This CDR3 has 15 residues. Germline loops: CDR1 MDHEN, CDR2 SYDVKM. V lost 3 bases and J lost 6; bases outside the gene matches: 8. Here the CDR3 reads CASSFVDRDGQPQHF. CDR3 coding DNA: TGTGCCAGCAGTTTTGTCGACAGGGATGGTCAGCCCCAGCATTTT.

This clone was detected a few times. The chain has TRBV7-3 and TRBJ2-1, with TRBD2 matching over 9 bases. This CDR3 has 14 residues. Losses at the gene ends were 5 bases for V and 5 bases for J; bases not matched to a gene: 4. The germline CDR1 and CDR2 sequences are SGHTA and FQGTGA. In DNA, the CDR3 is TGTGCCAGCAGCGCTAGCGGGATTCACAATGAGCAGTTCTTC. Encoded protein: CASSASGIHNEQFF.

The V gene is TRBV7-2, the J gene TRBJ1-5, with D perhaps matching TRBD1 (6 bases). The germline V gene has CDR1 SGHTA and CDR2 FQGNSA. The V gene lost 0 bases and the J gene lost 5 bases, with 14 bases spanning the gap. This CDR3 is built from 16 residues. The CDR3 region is CASSLAITGRDQPQHF. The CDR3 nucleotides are TGTGCCAGCAGCTTAGCCATAACAGGGAGGGATCAGCCCCAGCATTTT.

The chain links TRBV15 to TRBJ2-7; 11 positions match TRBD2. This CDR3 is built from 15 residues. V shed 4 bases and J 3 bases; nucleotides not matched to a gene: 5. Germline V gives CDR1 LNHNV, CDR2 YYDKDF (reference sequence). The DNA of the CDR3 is TGTGCCACCAGCAAGACTAGCGGGGCCCTCTACGAGCAGTACTTC. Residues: CATSKTSGALYEQYF.

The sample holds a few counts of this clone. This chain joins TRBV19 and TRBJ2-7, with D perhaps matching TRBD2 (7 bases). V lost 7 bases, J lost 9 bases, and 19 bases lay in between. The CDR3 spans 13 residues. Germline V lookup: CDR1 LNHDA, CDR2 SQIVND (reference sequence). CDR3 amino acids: CASNGGLGRRQYF. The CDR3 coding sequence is TGTGCCAGTAACGGGGGGCTGGGTCGAAGGCAGTACTTC.

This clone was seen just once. As DNA, the CDR3 is TGTGCCAGCAGCTTAGGGGGGGGGAGAGGGAAGGCTTTCTTT. Its translation: CASSLGGGRGKAFF. This rearrangement joins TRBV11-2 to TRBJ1-1, with a weak D call TRBD1 (5 bases). This CDR3 contains 14 residues. Germline values: CDR1 SGHAT, CDR2 FQNNGV. V lost 1 base to trimming and J lost 11 bases, with 17 bases between them.

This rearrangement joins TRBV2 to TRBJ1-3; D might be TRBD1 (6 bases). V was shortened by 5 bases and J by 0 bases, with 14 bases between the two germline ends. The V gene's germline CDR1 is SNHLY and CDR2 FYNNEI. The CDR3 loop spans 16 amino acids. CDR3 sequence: CASSLIQGLSGNTIYF. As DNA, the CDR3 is TGTGCCAGCAGTCTGATACAGGGCCTCTCTGGAAACACCATATATTTT.